This T cell receptor beta chain is drawn from a study of blood T cell repertoires in COVID-19. About the study: Sites in the United States, Italy and Spain provided acute and convalescent COVID-19 samples.

Germline V gene data show CDR1 as LNHDA and CDR2 as SQIVND (reference sequence). The V end was cut by 6 bases, the J end by 5 bases, with 22 bases between. CDR3 length: 16 amino acids. Here immunoSEQ multiplex PCR was the method, and the copy in TCRdb shows in-frame clones only, minus some. The data contain over 300,000 clones, approximately 88% of them singletons. The gene calls are TRBV19 and TRBJ2-5, with D perhaps TRBD2 (6 bases). The TCR originated in a man between 40 and 49 years old with acute or convalescent COVID-19. Input material: peripheral blood. The CDR3 reads CASSLHQPGVKETQYF. The CDR3 coding sequence is TGTGCCAGTAGCCTCCACCAGCCGGGAGTAAAGGAGACCCAGTACTTC.